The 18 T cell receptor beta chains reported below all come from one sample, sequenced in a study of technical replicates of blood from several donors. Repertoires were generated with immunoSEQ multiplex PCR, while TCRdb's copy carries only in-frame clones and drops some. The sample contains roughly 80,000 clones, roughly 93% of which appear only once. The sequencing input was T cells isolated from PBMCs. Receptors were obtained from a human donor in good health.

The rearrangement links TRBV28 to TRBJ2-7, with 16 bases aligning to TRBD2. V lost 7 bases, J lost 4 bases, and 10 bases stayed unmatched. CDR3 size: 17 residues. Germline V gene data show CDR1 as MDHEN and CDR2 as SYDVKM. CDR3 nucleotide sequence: TGTGCCAGCAATTCCGGGACTAGCGGGAGGGCAAAGTACGAGCAGTACTTC. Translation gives CASNSGTSGRAKYEQYF.

DNA for the CDR3: TGCGCCAGCAGGGAGGGACAGGGTTCGACTGAAGCTTTCTTT. This translates into CASREGQGSTEAFF. V is TRBV5-1 and J is TRBJ1-1; TRBD1 matches at 9 bases. J gave up 5 bases and V 5 bases, and 7 bases lay outside the gene matches. The CDR3 is 14 amino acids. Per germline, CDR1 SGHRS and CDR2 YFSETQ.

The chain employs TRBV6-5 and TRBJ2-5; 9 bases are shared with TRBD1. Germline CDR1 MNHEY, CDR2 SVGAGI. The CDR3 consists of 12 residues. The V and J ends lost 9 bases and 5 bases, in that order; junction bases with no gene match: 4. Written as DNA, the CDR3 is TGTGCCAGTGGACAGGGGTTGGAGACCCAGTACTTC. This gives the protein CASGQGLETQYF.

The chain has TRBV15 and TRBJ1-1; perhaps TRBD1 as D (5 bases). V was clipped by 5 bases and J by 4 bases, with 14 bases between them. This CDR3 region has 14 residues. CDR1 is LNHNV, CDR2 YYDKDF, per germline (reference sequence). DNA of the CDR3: TGTGCCACCAGCCCTCAGGGCCAATCCACTGAAGCTTTCTTT. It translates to CATSPQGQSTEAFF.

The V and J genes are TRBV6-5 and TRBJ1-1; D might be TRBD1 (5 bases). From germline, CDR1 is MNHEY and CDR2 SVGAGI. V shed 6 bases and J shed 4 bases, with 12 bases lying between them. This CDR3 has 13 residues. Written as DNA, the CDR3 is TGTGCCAGCAGCCCGGGACTGAGCACTGAAGCTTTCTTT. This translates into CASSPGLSTEAFF.

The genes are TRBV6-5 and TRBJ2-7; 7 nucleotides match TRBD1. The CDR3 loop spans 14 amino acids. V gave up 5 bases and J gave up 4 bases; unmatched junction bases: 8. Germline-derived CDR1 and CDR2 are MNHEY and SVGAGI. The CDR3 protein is CASSPPGQWYEQYF. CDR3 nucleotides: TGTGCCAGCAGTCCACCGGGACAGTGGTACGAGCAGTACTTC.

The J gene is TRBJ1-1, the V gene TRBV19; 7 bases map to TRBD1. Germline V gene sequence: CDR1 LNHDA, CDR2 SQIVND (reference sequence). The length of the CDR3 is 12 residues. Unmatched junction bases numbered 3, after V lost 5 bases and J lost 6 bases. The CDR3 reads CASSLRGAEAFF. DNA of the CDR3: TGTGCCAGTAGTCTCAGGGGGGCTGAAGCTTTCTTT.

The CDR3 nucleotides read TGCGCCAGCAGCTCTGAGCGGAGCTCCTACGAGCAGTACTTC. Its translation: CASSSERSSYEQYF. The V call is TRBV5-1, the J call TRBJ2-7, with D possibly TRBD2 on 5 matching bases. V lost 3 bases and J 0 bases, leaving 10 bases between the germline ends. CDR3 length equals 14 residues. In germline, CDR1 is SGHRS, CDR2 YFSETQ.

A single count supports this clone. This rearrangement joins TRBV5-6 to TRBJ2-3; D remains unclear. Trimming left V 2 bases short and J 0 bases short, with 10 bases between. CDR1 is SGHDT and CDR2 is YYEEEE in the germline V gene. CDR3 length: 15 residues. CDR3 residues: CASSFLGASTDTQYF. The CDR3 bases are TGTGCCAGCAGCTTCTTAGGAGCTAGCACAGATACGCAGTATTTT.

The CDR3: CASSFSYNEQFF. The CDR3 nucleotides read TGTGCCAGCAGCTTCAGCTACAATGAGCAGTTCTTC. The genes are TRBV7-2 and TRBJ2-1, with no clear D. From germline, CDR1 is SGHTA and CDR2 FQGNSA. V lost 3 bases to trimming and J lost 3 bases, with 3 bases between them. The CDR3 runs 12 residues.

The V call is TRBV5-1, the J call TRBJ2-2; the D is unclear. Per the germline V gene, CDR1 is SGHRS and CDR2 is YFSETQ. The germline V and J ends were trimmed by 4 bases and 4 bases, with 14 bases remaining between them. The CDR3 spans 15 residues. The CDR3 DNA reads TGCGCCAGCAGCCTTAGCCTGTATGGCACCGGGGAGCTGTTTTTT. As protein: CASSLSLYGTGELFF.

Here the CDR3 reads CASSQVISSDYGYTF. In DNA, the CDR3 is TGCGCCAGCAGCCAAGTCATCTCGTCAGATTATGGCTACACCTTC. This chain joins TRBV4-1 and TRBJ1-2; D is undetermined. Trimming stripped 1 base from V and 5 bases from J, with 14 bases between. CDR3 length equals 15 residues. Germline V gives CDR1 MGHRA, CDR2 YSYEKL.

The DNA of the CDR3 is TGTGCCAGCAGCTTGCCGGGTCCCAAAAACATTCAGTACTTC. This gives the protein CASSLPGPKNIQYF. The chain joins TRBV5-4 to TRBJ2-4; no definite D call. The CDR3 is 14 residues long. Deletions cut 1 base from V and 2 bases from J, with 7 bases between. Germline CDR1 reads SGHNT; CDR2 reads YYREEE (reference sequence).

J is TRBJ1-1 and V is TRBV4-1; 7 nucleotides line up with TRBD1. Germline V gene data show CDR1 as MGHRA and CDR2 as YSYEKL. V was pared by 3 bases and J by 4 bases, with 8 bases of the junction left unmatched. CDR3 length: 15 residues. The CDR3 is CASSQTGLVFTEAFF. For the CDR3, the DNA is TGCGCCAGCAGCCAGACAGGGCTAGTGTTCACTGAAGCTTTCTTT.

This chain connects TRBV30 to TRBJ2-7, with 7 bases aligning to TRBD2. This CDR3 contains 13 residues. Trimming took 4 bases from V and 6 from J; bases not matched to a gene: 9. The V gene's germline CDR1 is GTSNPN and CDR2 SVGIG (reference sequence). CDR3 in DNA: TGTGCCTGGAAAGTCCGGCGGGGGTTCGAGCAGTACTTC. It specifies CAWKVRRGFEQYF.

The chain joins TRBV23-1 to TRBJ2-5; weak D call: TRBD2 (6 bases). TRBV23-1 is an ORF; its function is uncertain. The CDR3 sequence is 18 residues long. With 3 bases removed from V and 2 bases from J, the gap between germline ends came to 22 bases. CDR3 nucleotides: TGCGCCAGCAGTCACCCGCGGGGCAGCCCTACTGAGCAAGAGACCCAGTACTTC. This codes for CASSHPRGSPTEQETQYF.

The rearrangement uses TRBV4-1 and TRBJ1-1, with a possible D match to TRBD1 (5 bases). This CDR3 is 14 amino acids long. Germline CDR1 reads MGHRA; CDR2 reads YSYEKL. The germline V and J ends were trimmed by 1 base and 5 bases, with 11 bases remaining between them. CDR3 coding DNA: TGCGCCAGCAGCCAAGCCCAGGGTGGGACTGAAGCTTTCTTT. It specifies CASSQAQGGTEAFF.

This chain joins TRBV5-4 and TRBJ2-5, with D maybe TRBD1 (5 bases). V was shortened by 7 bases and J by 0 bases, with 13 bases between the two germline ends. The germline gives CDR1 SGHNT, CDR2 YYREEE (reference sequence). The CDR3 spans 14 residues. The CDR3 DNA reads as TGTGCCAGCCGGACATTTCAGTACCAAGAGACCCAGTACTTC. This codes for CASRTFQYQETQYF.